What follows are 31 T cell receptor beta chains derived from one specimen sequenced in a study of tumor-infiltrating lymphocytes in primary liver carcinoma. It was from roughly 20-30 mg of unsorted bulk tissue that RNA and DNA were co-extracted. TCR beta cDNA was made from 450 to 550 ng total RNA with a constant-region primer. ARM-PCR, slightly modified, supplied the TCR beta libraries through three nested multiplex PCR rounds. Two initial PCR rounds of 10 to 11 cycles each paired TRBV1-TRBV30 forward primers with a C-beta reverse primer. TCRdb called the multiplex PCR reads again in MiXCR, with one record for every CDR3 protein. The data contain around 27,000 distinct CDR3 sequences, roughly 80% of them singletons. Sample: liver tumor tissue from sampling region 3. Stated subset: tumor region T3, left-lateral pole. The receptors derive from a man between 35 and 55 years old with primary liver carcinoma and hepatitis B virus infection.

The V call is TRBV28, the J call TRBJ2-7, with 7 bases lining up with TRBD2. The CDR3 loop spans 20 amino acids. After removal of 6 bases from V and 0 bases from J, the junction contained 23 bases not matched to a gene. Germline V gene sequence: CDR1 MDHEN, CDR2 SYDVKM. CDR3 nucleotides: TGTGCCAGCAGCCGCCTACCGGGCTACGGACTAGGGTTATCCTCCTACGAGCAGTACTTC. Protein product: CASSRLPGYGLGLSSYEQYF.

To note about this clonotype: Lacking the conserved final phenylalanine or tryptophan, this CDR3 likely reflects a read error. The DNA is left out, because the CDR3 cannot be placed on it with certainty; the CDR3 is given as TCRdb lists it. V and J are TRBV11-2 and TRBJ2-7; TRBD1 is taken as the D call from the table, unchecked against the DNA. 15 amino acids form the CDR3, both terminal residues included. Germline CDR1 SGHAT, CDR2 FQNNGV. Here the CDR3 reads CASSLESGISGEHYY.

This chain links TRBV7-9 with TRBJ1-2; D gene ambiguous. The CDR3 spans 16 residues. Between the trimmed V and J ends, which lost 9 bases and 6 bases, there was a span of 26 bases. Looked up from germline, CDR1 is SEHNR and CDR2 is FQNEAQ (reference sequence). The DNA of the CDR3 is TGTGCCAGTAGCCCCGAAGGCAGGCTGTCCCAGAATGGCTACACCTTC. Translating gives CASSPEGRLSQNGYTF. The full variable domain, its missing parts supplied by reference TRBV7-9 and TRBJ1-2, is DTGVSQNPRHKITKRGQNVTFRCDPISEHNRLYWYRQTLGQGPEFLTYFQNEAQLEKSRLLSDRFSAERPKGSFSTLEIQRTEQGDSAMYLCASSPEGRLSQNGYTFGSGTRLTVV.

V usage is TRBV20-1 and J usage is TRBJ2-3; D call uncertain. Germline lookup yields CDR1 DFQATT and CDR2 SNEGSKA (reference sequence). V lost 4 bases and J 0 bases, leaving 11 bases between the germline ends. This CDR3 has 14 amino acids. The chain's CDR3 is CSAMGLESTDTQYF. CDR3 nucleotides: TGCAGTGCTATGGGTTTGGAGAGCACAGATACGCAGTATTTT.

This clonotype is labeled as medium-sized. The V gene is TRBV6-6, the J gene TRBJ2-5, with 11 bases identical to TRBD2. The V gene end was trimmed by 5 bases and the J gene end by 5 bases; junction bases not matched to a gene: 10. The CDR3 is 16 residues long. Germline V gene lookup returns CDR1 MNHNY and CDR2 SVGAGI (reference sequence). The CDR3 loop reads CASSPHSGRAEETQYF. CDR3 bases: TGTGCCAGCAGTCCCCATAGCGGGAGGGCCGAGGAGACCCAGTACTTC.

As for this clonotype: At one boundary the junction diverges from the germline segment, which might be a read error. This chain links TRBV5-1 with TRBJ2-6, with D unclear. The CDR3 consists of 14 residues. Germline-derived CDR1 and CDR2 are SGHRS and YFSETQ. The CDR3 DNA follows: TGCGCGAGCAGTACAAGGTCTGGGGCCAACGTCCTGACTTTC. Amino acids: CASSTRSGANVLTF.

A word on this clonotype: Given a much more abundant clone one base away, this may be a read error. The gene calls are TRBV6-6 and TRBJ2-7, with D unresolved. CDR1 is MNHNY, CDR2 SVGAGI, per germline (reference sequence). This CDR3 is built from 13 residues. CDR3 nucleotide sequence: TGTGCCAGCAGTTATCCAGAGGTAAACGAGCGGTACTTC. It yields the protein CASSYPEVNERYF.

This chain links TRBV11-1 with TRBJ2-3; the D gene is possibly TRBD2 (7 bases). The CDR3 is made up of 15 amino acids. CDR1 is SGHAT, CDR2 FQDESV, per germline (reference sequence). CDR3 bases: TGTGTCAACAGCGAAGGCGGGGGCTTGACAGATACGCAGTATTTT. As protein: CVNSEGGGLTDTQYF. Filled out from reference TRBV11-1 and TRBJ2-3, the complete variable domain reads EAEVAQSPRYKITEKSQAVAFWCDPISGHATLYWYRQILGQGPELLVQFQDESVVDDSQLPKDRFSAERLKGVDSTLKIQPAELGDSAMYLCVNSEGGGLTDTQYFGPGTRLTVL.

J is TRBJ2-7 and V is TRBV7-9, with TRBD2 identical over 7 bases. The CDR3 is 18 amino acids. Germline V CDR1 and CDR2: SEHNR, FQNEAQ (reference sequence). The trim removed 5 bases at V and 2 bases at J, leaving 18 bases unmatched. CDR3 nucleotide sequence: TGTGCCAGCAGCGGCGGGACTTGCGGGAGCAAGCGTCCCTACGAGCAGTACTTC. Its protein is CASSGGTCGSKRPYEQYF.

Details on this clonotype: One junction end disagrees with the germline gene, perhaps due to a read error. The chain uses TRBV6-5 and TRBJ2-2, with 8 bases fitting TRBD1. Germline V gene lookup returns CDR1 MNHEY and CDR2 SVGAGI. The CDR3 runs 14 residues. The CDR3 region is CASKDIRNTGGLFF. CDR3 coding DNA: TGTGCCAGCAAGGACATAAGGAACACAGGGGGGCTGTTTTTT.

This clonotype was counted at least ten times. V gene TRBV7-9 combines with J gene TRBJ2-6; D ambiguous. CDR1 is SEHNR and CDR2 is FQNEAQ in the germline V gene (reference sequence). V was pared by 3 bases and J by 4 bases, with 7 bases between. The CDR3 is 14 residues long. The CDR3 sequence: CASSLVVGANVLTF. CDR3 nucleotides: TGTGCCAGCAGCTTGGTGGTAGGGGCCAACGTCCTGACTTTC.

As for this clonotype: One junction end does not reproduce the germline sequence, and a read error may be involved. The V and J genes are TRBV12-5 and TRBJ2-5; D remains unclear. The CDR3 covers 14 residues. Looked up from germline, CDR1 is LGHNT and CDR2 is FRNRAP. The chain's CDR3 is CASGPVQTLETLYF. The CDR3 DNA is TGTGCTAGTGGGCCCGTACAGACATTGGAGACCCTGTACTTC.

This clonotype has a count of ten or more. The V call is TRBV5-4, the J call TRBJ2-5; tentative D call: TRBD1 (7 bases). This CDR3 is built from 15 residues. CDR1 is SGHNT and CDR2 is YYREEE in the germline V gene (reference sequence). V gave up 4 bases and J gave up 5 bases, with 18 bases separating them. CDR3 sequence reads: CASSPRQGGRETQYF. The CDR3 region has the DNA TGTGCCAGCAGCCCTAGACAGGGAGGTCGGGAGACCCAGTACTTC.

Of note for this clonotype: Relative to the germline gene, one junction end is altered; a read error may explain this. The chain combines TRBV11-2 with TRBJ2-2; D is perhaps TRBD2 (6 bases). This CDR3 region has 17 residues. Germline CDR1 reads SGHAT; CDR2 reads FQNNGV. CDR3: CASSLTLGGANTGELFF. In DNA form, the CDR3 reads TGTGCCAGTAGCTTAACGTTAGGAGGGGCAAACACCGGGGAGCTGTTTTTT.

To note about this clonotype: The conserved final phenylalanine or tryptophan is absent from the CDR3, which likely points to a read error. This chain connects TRBV5-4 to TRBJ2-7; 9 bases are shared with TRBD2. In germline, CDR1 is SGHNT, CDR2 YYREEE (reference sequence). The V and J ends lost 5 bases and 9 bases, in that order; junction bases with no gene match: 15. The CDR3 spans 15 residues. The CDR3 here is CASSLSGTSLDGQYL. The CDR3 DNA reads TGTGCCAGCAGTCTCTCCGGGACTAGCCTTGACGGGCAGTACTTA.

In regard to this clonotype: The junction departs from germline at one end; a sequencing error may be responsible. The chain recombines TRBV4-1 with TRBJ2-1; no definite D call. The CDR3 consists of 15 residues. Germline-derived CDR1 and CDR2 are MGHRA and YSYEKL. CDR3 region: CTSSPLGNNNNEQFF. CDR3 bases: TGCACCAGCAGTCCTCTCGGTAACAACAACAATGAGCAGTTCTTC.

Of note for this clonotype: The germline gene is not matched at one end of the junction; a read error may be the cause. This chain connects TRBV6-5 to TRBJ1-1, with no clear D. CDR3 length equals 13 residues. CDR1 MNHEY and CDR2 SVGAGI come from the germline V gene. CDR3 sequence: CVSSQQGGTEAFF. In DNA form, the CDR3 reads TGTGTCAGCAGTCAACAAGGAGGCACTGAAGCTTTCTTT.

A few counts support this clonotype. A much larger clone sits a single nucleotide away, making a read error possible. The chain employs TRBV30 and TRBJ2-7; 9 bases map to TRBD1. This CDR3 contains 14 residues. Germline loops: CDR1 GTSNPN, CDR2 SVGIG (reference sequence). Trimming removed 3 bases from V and 1 base from J; junction bases left unmatched: 4. The CDR3 DNA reads TGTGCCTGGAGCGCCGGGACAGGGTCCTACGAGCAGTACTTC. It is translated as CAWSAGTGSYEQYF. The entire variable domain, with the rest obtained from reference TRBV30 and TRBJ2-7, is as follows: SQTIHQWPATLVQPVGSPLSLECTVEGTSNPNLYWYRQAAGRGLQLLFYSVGIGQISSEVPQNLSASRPQDRQFILSSKKLLLSDSGFYLCAWSAGTGSYEQYFGPGTRLTVT.

This clonotype is termed medium-sized. This sequence joins TRBV29-1 and TRBJ2-1; TRBD2 matches 9 bases. CDR3 size: 16 residues. Germline V gene sequence: CDR1 SQVTM, CDR2 ANQGSEA. After removal of 3 bases from V and 4 bases from J, the junction contained 10 bases not matched to a gene. The chain's CDR3 is CSVEGLAGDVYNEQFF. CDR3 nucleotides: TGCAGCGTTGAGGGGTTAGCGGGAGATGTGTACAATGAGCAGTTCTTC.

On this clonotype: This CDR3 is missing its conserved last phenylalanine or tryptophan, likely due to a read error. This chain uses TRBV6-6 with TRBJ2-7; 7 bases are shared with TRBD1. The CDR3 loop spans 14 amino acids. In germline, CDR1 is MNHNY, CDR2 SVGAGI (reference sequence). The CDR3 sequence is CASSVLGQQYEQYL. DNA for the CDR3: TGTGCCAGCAGTGTTCTGGGACAGCAATACGAACAGTACCTC.

This clonotype was seen only a few times. The chain recombines TRBV11-2 with TRBJ2-2, with TRBD2 matching 7 bases. The CDR3 has 17 residues. V dropped 1 base and J dropped 9; count of bases not matched to a gene: 14. The germline V gene encodes CDR1 SGHAT and CDR2 FQNNGV. Here the CDR3 DNA reads TGTGCCAGCAGCTTAGCATTGGGAGGGGCGAACGCCCGGGAGCTGTTTTTT. Protein product: CASSLALGGANARELFF.

V and J are TRBV10-3 and TRBJ2-7, with D possibly called TRBD1 or TRBD2 (6 bases each). The CDR3 sequence is 14 residues long. Germline V gene lookup returns CDR1 ENHRY and CDR2 SYGVKD. The V gene lost 5 bases and the J gene lost 6 bases, with 17 bases spanning the gap. The CDR3 DNA follows: TGTGCCATCAGTCCCGACTCGGGGGCCTGCGAGCAGTACTTC. Protein sequence: CAISPDSGACEQYF.

This clonotype came up once. This chain uses TRBV6-5 with TRBJ2-1; 10 bases line up with TRBD2. The ends lost 6 bases at V and 5 bases at J; junction bases unmatched: 7. The germline CDR1 and CDR2 sequences are MNHEY and SVGAGI. CDR3 length equals 15 residues. CDR3 bases: TGTGCCAGCAGCACACTAGCGGGATTAGACAATGAGCAGTTCTTC. It specifies CASSTLAGLDNEQFF.

Details on this clonotype: This may be a read error: a much more frequent sequence differs by one nucleotide. V and J are TRBV11-2 and TRBJ1-1, with D hard to call. Per germline, CDR1 SGHAT and CDR2 FQNNGV. There are 12 residues in the CDR3. This CDR3 is CASGLGYTEAFF. In DNA form, the CDR3 reads TGTGCCAGCGGCTTAGGGTACACTGAAGCTTTCTTT. The entire variable domain, with the rest obtained from reference TRBV11-2 and TRBJ1-1, is as follows: EAGVAQSPRYKIIEKRQSVAFWCNPISGHATLYWYQQILGQGPKLLIQFQNNGVVDDSQLPKDRFSAERLKGVDSTLKIQPAKLEDSAVYLCASGLGYTEAFFGQGTRLTVV.

The chain links TRBV10-3 to TRBJ2-7, with D possibly matching TRBD2 (6 bases). The germline V gene encodes CDR1 ENHRY and CDR2 SYGVKD. The CDR3 length is 14 residues. The V end was cut by 9 bases, the J end by 2 bases, with 17 bases between. The CDR3 DNA is TGTGCCATTAGTCCCGACTCGGGGGCCTACGAGCAGTACTTC. Its protein is CAISPDSGAYEQYF.

Worth noting for this clonotype: Since no conserved phenylalanine or tryptophan closes the CDR3, a read error is the likely cause. The chain couples TRBV12-3 or TRBV12-4 to TRBJ2-7; D gene ambiguous. Between the trimmed V and J ends, which lost 2 bases and 0 bases, there was a span of 14 bases. The CDR3 sequence is 16 residues long. For the CDR3, the DNA is TGTGCCAGCAGTTTAATAGGCTACGGTACCTCCTACGAGCAGTACTTA. This gives the protein CASSLIGYGTSYEQYL.

The chain is built from TRBV30 and TRBJ2-1; D is unclear. CDR3 length: 14 residues. Trimming pared 2 bases from V and 8 bases from J, leaving 16 bases between. The germline CDR1 and CDR2 sequences are GTSNPN and SVGIG (reference sequence). DNA of the CDR3: TGTGCCTGGAGTCCGTGCGCGATTGGCGATGAGCAGTTCTTC. It codes for CAWSPCAIGDEQFF.

Worth noting for this clonotype: A junction end diverges from the germline sequence, so it may reflect a read error. The chain uses TRBV11-2 and TRBJ2-1; no clear D gene. The CDR3 is made up of 17 amino acids. Germline-derived CDR1 and CDR2 are SGHAT and FQNNGV. CDR3 sequence reads: CASDHRSLRNSYNEQFF. The CDR3 DNA follows: TGCGCCAGCGACCACCGGAGCTTGAGAAACTCCTACAATGAGCAGTTCTTC.

Note on this clonotype: The conserved phenylalanine or tryptophan is not found at the CDR3 terminus, so this likely reflects a read error. The J gene is TRBJ1-1, the V gene TRBV6-2 or TRBV6-3; D uncertain. Germline V gives CDR1 MNHEY, CDR2 SVGEGT. The CDR3 contains 14 residues. CDR3 protein: CARSYPVLNTEAFI. In DNA, the CDR3 is TGTGCCAGAAGTTACCCAGTGCTGAACACTGAAGCTTTCATT.

Worth noting for this clonotype: One junction end does not reproduce the germline sequence, and a read error may be involved. V usage is TRBV11-2 and J usage is TRBJ2-5; 8 nucleotides line up with TRBD2. This CDR3 has 16 amino acids. Germline CDR1 SGHAT, CDR2 FQNNGV. DNA for the CDR3: TGTGCCAGCAGTCAAACTCCCTGCGGGGGGAAAGAGACCCAGCACTTC. The encoded protein is CASSQTPCGGKETQHF.

A word on this clonotype: At one of its ends the junction is not consistent with the germline gene, which may arise from a read error. V gene TRBV12-3 or TRBV12-4 combines with J gene TRBJ1-5; maybe TRBD1 (6 bases). The CDR3 runs to 13 residues. CDR3 DNA sequence: TGTGCCAACAGAGACAGGAACGATCAGCCCCAGCTTTTT. This translates into CANRDRNDQPQLF.